This TCR beta chain was recovered during a study of radiotherapy plus CTLA-4 blockade in lung cancer. Here immunoSEQ multiplex PCR was the method, and the copy in TCRdb shows in-frame clones only, minus some. The data contain some 64,000 clones, roughly 80% of them singletons. V shed 4 bases and J shed 0 bases, with 10 bases lying between them. CDR1 MGHRA and CDR2 YSYEKL come from the germline V gene. The CDR3 extends over 15 amino acids. The rearrangement links TRBV4-1 to TRBJ1-3; D is undetermined. This receptor was taken from a human donor with non-small cell lung cancer who had a complete response to radiotherapy plus ipilimumab. The source material was peripheral blood, sampled from a patient treated with radiotherapy plus ipilimumab. This CDR3 reads CASSLGRFSGNTIYF. The CDR3 DNA sequence: TGCGCCAGCAGCCTCGGACGGTTCTCTGGAAACACCATATATTTT.